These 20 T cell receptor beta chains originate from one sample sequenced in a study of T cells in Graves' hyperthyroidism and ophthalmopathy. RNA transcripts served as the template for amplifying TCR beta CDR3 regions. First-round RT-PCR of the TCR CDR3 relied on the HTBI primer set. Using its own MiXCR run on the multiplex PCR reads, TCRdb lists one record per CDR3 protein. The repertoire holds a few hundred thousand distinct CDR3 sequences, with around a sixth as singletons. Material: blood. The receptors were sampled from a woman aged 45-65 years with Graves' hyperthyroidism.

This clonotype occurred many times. The CDR3 region is CASSVGGQGAYGYTF. CDR3 DNA: TGTGCCAGCAGTGTGGGAGGACAGGGAGCCTATGGCTACACCTTC. This chain links TRBV2 with TRBJ1-2, with 8 bases identical to TRBD1. Germline lookup yields CDR1 SNHLY and CDR2 FYNNEI. This CDR3 has 15 amino acids. Trimming at V came to 4 bases and at J to 4 bases, leaving 8 bases not matched to a gene. The full variable domain, with the rest looked up from reference TRBV2 and TRBJ1-2, is EPEVTQTPSHQVTQMGQEVILRCVPISNHLYFYWYRQILGQKVEFLVSFYNNEISEKSEIFDDQFSVERPDGSNFTLKIRSTKLEDSAMYFCASSVGGQGAYGYTFGSGTRLTVV.

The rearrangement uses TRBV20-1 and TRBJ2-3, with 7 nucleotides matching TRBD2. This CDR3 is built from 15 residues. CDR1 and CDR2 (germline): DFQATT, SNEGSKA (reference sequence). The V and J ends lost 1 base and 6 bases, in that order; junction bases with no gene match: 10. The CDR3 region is CSARVPAGAMDTQYF. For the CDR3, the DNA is TGCAGTGCTAGAGTCCCTGCGGGAGCTATGGATACGCAGTATTTT.

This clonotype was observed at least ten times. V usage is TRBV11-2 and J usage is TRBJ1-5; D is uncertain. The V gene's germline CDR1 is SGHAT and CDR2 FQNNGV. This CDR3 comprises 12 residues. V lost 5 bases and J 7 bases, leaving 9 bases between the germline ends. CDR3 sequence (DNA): TGTGCCAGCAGCCTCCTGGGGCAGCCCCAGCATTTT. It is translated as CASSLLGQPQHF.

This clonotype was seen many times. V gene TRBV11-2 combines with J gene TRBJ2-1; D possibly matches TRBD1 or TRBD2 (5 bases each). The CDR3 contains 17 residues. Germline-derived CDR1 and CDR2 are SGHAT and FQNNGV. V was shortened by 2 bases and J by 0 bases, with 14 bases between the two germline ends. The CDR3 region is CASSLNRGASSYNEQFF. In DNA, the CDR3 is TGTGCCAGCAGCTTAAATCGGGGCGCATCCTCCTACAATGAGCAGTTCTTC.

CDR3 amino acids: CASSSRPRTNEKLFF. As DNA, the CDR3 is TGTGCCAGCAGCTCAAGGCCCAGAACTAATGAAAAACTGTTTTTT. The chain recombines TRBV5-8 with TRBJ1-4; no clear D. V lost 3 bases, J lost 1 base, and 10 bases lay in between. From germline, CDR1 is SGHTS and CDR2 YDEGEE. The CDR3 has 15 residues.

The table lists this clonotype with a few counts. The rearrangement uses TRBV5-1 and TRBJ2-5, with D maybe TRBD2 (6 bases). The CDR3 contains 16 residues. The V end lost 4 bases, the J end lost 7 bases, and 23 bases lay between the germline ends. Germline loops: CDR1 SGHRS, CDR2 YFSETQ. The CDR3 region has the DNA TGCGCCAGCAGCAAGAGACTAGACGGCATCCAGGCGACCCAGTACTTC. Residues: CASSKRLDGIQATQYF.

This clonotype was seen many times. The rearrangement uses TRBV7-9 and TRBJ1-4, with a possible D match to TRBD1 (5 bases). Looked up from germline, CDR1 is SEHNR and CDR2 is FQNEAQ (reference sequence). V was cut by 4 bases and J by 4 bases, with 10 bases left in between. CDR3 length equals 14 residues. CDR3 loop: CASSSRDGNEKLFF. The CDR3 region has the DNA TGTGCCAGCAGCTCTCGGGACGGTAATGAAAAACTGTTTTTT.

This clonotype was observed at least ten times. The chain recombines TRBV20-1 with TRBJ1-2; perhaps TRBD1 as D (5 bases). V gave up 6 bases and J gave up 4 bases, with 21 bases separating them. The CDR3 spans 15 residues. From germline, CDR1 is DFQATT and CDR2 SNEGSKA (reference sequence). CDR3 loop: CSAPPLQGVTYGYTF. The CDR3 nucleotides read TGCAGTGCCCCCCCTCTCCAGGGCGTTACCTATGGCTACACCTTC.

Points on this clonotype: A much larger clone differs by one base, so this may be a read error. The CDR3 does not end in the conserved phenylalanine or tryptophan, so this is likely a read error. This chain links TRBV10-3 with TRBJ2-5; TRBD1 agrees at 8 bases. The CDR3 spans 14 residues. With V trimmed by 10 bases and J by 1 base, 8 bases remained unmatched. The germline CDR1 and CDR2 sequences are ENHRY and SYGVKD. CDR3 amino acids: CASGQGEGQETQYI. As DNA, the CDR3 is TGTGCCAGCGGACAGGGAGAGGGCCAAGAGACCCAGTACATC.

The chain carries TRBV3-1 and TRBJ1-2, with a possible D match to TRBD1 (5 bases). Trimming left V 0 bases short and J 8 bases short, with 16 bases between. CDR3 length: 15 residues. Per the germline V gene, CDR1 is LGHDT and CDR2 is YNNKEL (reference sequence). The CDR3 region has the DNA TGTGCCAGCAGCCAAGATCTCTCCGGGGCGGGCGGCTACACCTTC. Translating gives CASSQDLSGAGGYTF.

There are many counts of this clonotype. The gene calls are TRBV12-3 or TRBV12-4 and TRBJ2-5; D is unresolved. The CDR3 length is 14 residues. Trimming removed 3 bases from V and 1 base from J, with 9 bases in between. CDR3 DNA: TGTGCCAGCAGTTTTCGGCAGATCCAAGAGACCCAGTACTTC. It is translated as CASSFRQIQETQYF.

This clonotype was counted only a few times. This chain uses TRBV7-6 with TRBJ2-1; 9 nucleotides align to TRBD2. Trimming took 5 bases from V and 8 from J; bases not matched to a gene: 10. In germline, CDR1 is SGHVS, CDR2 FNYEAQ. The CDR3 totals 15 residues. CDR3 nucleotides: TGTGCCAGCAGCCTCACTAGCGGGCAGGGCTATGAGCAGTTCTTC. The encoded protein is CASSLTSGQGYEQFF. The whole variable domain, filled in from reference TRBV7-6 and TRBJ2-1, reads GAGVSQSPRYKVTKRGQDVALRCDPISGHVSLYWYRQALGQGPEFLTYFNYEAQQDKSGLPNDRFSAERPEGSISTLTIQRTEQRDSAMYRCASSLTSGQGYEQFFGPGTRLTVL.

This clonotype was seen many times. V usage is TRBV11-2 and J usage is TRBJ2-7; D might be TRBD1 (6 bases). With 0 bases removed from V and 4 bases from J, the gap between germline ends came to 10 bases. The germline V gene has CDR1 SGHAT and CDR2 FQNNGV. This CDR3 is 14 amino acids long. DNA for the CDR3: TGTGCCAGCAGCTTAGATCAAACAGGGTACGAGCAGTACGTC. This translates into CASSLDQTGYEQYV.

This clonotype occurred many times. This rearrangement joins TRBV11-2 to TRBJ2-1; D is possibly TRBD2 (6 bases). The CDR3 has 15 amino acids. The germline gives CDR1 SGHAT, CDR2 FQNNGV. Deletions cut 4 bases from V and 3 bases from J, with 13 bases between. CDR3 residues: CASSSIAELYNEQFF. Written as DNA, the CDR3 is TGTGCCAGCAGCTCAATAGCGGAGCTCTACAATGAGCAGTTCTTC.

CDR3 in amino acids: CASSLAGVITDTQYF. The CDR3 DNA follows: TGTGCCAGCAGCTTGGCGGGGGTGATCACAGATACGCAGTATTTT. This chain uses TRBV5-6 with TRBJ2-3, with a possible D match to TRBD2 (6 bases). Germline lookup yields CDR1 SGHDT and CDR2 YYEEEE. The CDR3 length is 15 residues. The V and J ends lost 0 bases and 2 bases respectively, with 10 bases between them.

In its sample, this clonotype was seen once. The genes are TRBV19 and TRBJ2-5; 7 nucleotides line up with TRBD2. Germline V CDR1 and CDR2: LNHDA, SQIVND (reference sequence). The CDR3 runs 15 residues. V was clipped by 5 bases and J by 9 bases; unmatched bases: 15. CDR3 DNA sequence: TGTGCCAGTAGTCCTAGACTAGCCGAGTGGGAGTCCCAGTACTTC. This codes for CASSPRLAEWESQYF.

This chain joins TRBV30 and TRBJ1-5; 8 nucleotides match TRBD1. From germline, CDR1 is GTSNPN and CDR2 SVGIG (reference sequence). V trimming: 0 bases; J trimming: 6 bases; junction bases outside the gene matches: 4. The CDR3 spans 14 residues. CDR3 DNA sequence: TGTGCCTGGAGTGTGCGACAGGGGTTTCAGCCCCAGCATTTT. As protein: CAWSVRQGFQPQHF.

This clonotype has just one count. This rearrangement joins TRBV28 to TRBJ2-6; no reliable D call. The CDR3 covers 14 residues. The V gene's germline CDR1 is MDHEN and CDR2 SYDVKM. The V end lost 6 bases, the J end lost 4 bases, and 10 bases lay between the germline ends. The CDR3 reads CASRLTTGANVLTF. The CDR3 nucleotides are TGTGCCAGCAGGTTGACGACAGGGGCCAACGTCCTGACTTTC.

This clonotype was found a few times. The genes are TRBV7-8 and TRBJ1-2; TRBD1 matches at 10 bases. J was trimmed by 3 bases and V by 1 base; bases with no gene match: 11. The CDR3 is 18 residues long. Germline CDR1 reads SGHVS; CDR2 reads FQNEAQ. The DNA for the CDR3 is TGTGCCAGCAGCTTAGTGTCCGGGACAGGGGTTGGAGACTATGGCTACACCTTC. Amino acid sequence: CASSLVSGTGVGDYGYTF.

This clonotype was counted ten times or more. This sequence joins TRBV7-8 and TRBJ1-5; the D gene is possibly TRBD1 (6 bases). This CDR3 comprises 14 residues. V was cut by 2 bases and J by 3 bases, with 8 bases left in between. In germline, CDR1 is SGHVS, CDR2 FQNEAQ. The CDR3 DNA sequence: TGTGCCAGCAGCTTACAGGGGCCCAATCAGCCCCAGCATTTT. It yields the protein CASSLQGPNQPQHF.